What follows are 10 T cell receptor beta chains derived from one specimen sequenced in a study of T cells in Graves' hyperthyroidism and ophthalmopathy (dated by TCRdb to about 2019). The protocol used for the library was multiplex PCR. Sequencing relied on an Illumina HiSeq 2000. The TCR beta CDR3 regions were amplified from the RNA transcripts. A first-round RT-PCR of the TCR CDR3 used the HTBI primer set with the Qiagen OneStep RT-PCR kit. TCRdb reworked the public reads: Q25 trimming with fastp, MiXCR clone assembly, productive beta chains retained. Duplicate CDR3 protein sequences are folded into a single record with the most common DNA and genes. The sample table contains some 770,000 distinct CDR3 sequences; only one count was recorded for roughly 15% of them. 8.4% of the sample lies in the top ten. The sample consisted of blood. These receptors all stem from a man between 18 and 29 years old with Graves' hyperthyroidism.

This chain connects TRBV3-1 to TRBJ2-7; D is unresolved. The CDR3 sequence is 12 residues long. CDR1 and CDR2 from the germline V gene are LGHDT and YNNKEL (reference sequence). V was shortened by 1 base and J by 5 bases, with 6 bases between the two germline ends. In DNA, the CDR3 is TGTGCCAGCAGCCAAGTAACCGACGAGCAGTACTTC. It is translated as CASSQVTDEQYF.

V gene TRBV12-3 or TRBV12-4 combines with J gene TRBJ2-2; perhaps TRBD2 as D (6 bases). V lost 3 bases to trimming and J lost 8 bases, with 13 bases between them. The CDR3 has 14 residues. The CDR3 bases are TGTGCCAGCAGTTTGGTGTTGAGCGGGGGGGAGCTGTTTTTT. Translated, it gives CASSLVLSGGELFF.

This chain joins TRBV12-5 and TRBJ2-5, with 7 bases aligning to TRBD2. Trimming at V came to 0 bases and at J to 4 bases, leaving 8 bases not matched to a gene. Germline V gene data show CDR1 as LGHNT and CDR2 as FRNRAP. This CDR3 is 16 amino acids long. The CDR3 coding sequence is TGTGCTAGTGGTTTGGTACCCGGCAAGCGGGGAGAGACCCAGTACTTC. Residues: CASGLVPGKRGETQYF.

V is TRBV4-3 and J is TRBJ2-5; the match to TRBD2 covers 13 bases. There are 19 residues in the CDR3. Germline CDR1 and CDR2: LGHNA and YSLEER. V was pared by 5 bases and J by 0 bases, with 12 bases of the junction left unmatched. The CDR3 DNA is TGCGCCAGCAGCAAAAGACTAGCGGGAGGCCGGGGATACCAAGAGACCCAGTACTTC. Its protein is CASSKRLAGGRGYQETQYF.

The chain's CDR3 is CASSYRTGNGQETQYF. The DNA for the CDR3 is TGTGCCAGCAGTTACCGAACAGGGAACGGGCAAGAGACCCAGTACTTC. This chain connects TRBV6-2 or TRBV6-3 to TRBJ2-5; D is perhaps TRBD1 (6 bases). The CDR3 runs to 16 residues. Deletions cut 2 bases from V and 2 bases from J, with 15 bases between. Germline V gene lookup returns CDR1 MNHEY and CDR2 SVGEGT.

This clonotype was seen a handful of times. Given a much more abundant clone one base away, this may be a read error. CDR3 nucleotide sequence: TGTGCCGGCAGTTTAGCCCACGCAGACGAGCAGTACTTC. Amino acids: CAGSLAHADEQYF. The V and J genes are TRBV28 and TRBJ2-7, with D unclear. The CDR3 length is 13 residues. The germline V gene has CDR1 MDHEN and CDR2 SYDVKM.

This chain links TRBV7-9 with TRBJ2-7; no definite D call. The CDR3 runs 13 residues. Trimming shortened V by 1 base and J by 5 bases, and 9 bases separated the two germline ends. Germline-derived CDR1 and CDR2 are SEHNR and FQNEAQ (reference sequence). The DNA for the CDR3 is TGTGCCAGCAGCTTAGAATTTCTTAACGAGCAGTACTTC. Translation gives CASSLEFLNEQYF.

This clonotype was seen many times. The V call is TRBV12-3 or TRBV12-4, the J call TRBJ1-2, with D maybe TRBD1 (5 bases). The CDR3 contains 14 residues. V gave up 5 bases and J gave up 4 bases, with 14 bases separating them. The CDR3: CASSPSGGSYGYTF. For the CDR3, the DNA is TGTGCCAGCAGTCCTTCGGGGGGGAGCTATGGCTACACCTTC.

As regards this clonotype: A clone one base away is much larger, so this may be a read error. The CDR3 sequence is CTSSTNSYEQYF. The CDR3 DNA follows: TGCACCAGCAGCACCAACTCCTACGAGCAGTACTTC. The gene calls are TRBV5-1 and TRBJ2-7; no clear D. The germline gives CDR1 SGHRS, CDR2 YFSETQ. This CDR3 region has 12 residues.

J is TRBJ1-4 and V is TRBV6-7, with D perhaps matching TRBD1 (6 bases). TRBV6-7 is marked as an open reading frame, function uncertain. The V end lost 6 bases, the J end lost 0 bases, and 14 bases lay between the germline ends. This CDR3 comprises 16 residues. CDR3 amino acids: CASSKTGHATNEKLFF. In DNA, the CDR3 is TGTGCCAGCAGCAAGACAGGACATGCAACTAATGAAAAACTGTTTTTT.